Below, 30 T cell receptor beta chains from the same sample are listed, as sequenced in a study of blood T cell repertoires in COVID-19. Repertoires were generated with immunoSEQ multiplex PCR, while TCRdb's copy carries only in-frame clones and drops some. Of roughly 250,000 clones listed, just under 90% are singletons. The sample consisted of peripheral blood. The receptors shown here come from a woman in her forties with acute or convalescent COVID-19.

J is TRBJ2-1 and V is TRBV4-1; 16 bases match TRBD2. Trimming removed 3 bases from V and 9 bases from J; junction bases left unmatched: 14. The CDR3 contains 19 residues. Looked up from germline, CDR1 is MGHRA and CDR2 is YSYEKL. In DNA, the CDR3 is TGCGCCAGCAGCCAGGACGAGAACCCGGGACTAGCGGGGGGGCGTGAGCAGTTCTTC. This codes for CASSQDENPGLAGGREQFF.

This sequence joins TRBV6-5 and TRBJ2-3; 8 bases are shared with TRBD2. The CDR3 totals 16 residues. The germline gives CDR1 MNHEY, CDR2 SVGAGI. V lost 4 bases to trimming and J lost 2 bases; unmatched junction nucleotides: 8. CDR3 amino acids: CASSSEAGDYTDTQYF. The DNA of the CDR3 is TGTGCCAGCAGTTCCGAAGCGGGGGACTACACAGATACGCAGTATTTT.

CDR3 sequence (DNA): TGTGCCAGCAGCTTATCGGGACAGGGTTCGTCGGGCTACACCTTC. Its protein product is CASSLSGQGSSGYTF. V is TRBV7-8 and J is TRBJ1-2; 9 nucleotides align to TRBD1. Losses at the gene ends were 2 bases for V and 8 bases for J; bases not matched to a gene: 9. Germline V CDR1 and CDR2: SGHVS, FQNEAQ. This CDR3 region has 15 residues. Drawing the rest from reference TRBV7-8 and TRBJ1-2, the complete variable domain is GAGVSQSPRYKVAKRGQDVALRCDPISGHVSLFWYQQALGQGPEFLTYFQNEAQLDKSGLPSDRFFAERPEGSVSTLKIQRTQQEDSAVYLCASSLSGQGSSGYTFGSGTRLTVV.

The J gene is TRBJ2-6, the V gene TRBV5-1; D may be TRBD1 (5 bases). The CDR3 runs 18 residues. Per germline, CDR1 SGHRS and CDR2 YFSETQ. Trimming stripped 0 bases from V and 0 bases from J, with 13 bases between. The CDR3 loop is CASSLAGPTRSGANVLTF. In DNA, the CDR3 is TGCGCCAGCAGCTTGGCAGGGCCCACTCGCTCTGGGGCCAACGTCCTGACTTTC. The whole variable domain, filled in from reference TRBV5-1 and TRBJ2-6, reads KAGVTQTPRYLIKTRGQQVTLSCSPISGHRSVSWYQQTPGQGLQFLFEYFSETQRNKGNFPGRFSGRQFSNSRSEMNVSTLELGDSALYLCASSLAGPTRSGANVLTFGAGSRLTVL.

The genes are TRBV27 and TRBJ1-6, with unresolved D. V dropped 0 bases and J dropped 0 bases, with 3 bases sitting between them. The germline V gene has CDR1 MNHEY and CDR2 SMNVEV (reference sequence). The CDR3 has 15 amino acids. The CDR3 region is CASSLSSSYNSPLHF. The CDR3 DNA follows: TGTGCCAGCAGTTTATCGAGCTCCTATAATTCACCCCTCCACTTT.

The CDR3 spells CASRSLGRLSGNTIYF. CDR3 coding DNA: TGTGCCAGCAGATCTCTGGGGCGACTCTCTGGAAACACCATATATTTT. This chain joins TRBV11-2 and TRBJ1-3; D possibly corresponds to TRBD1 (5 bases). This CDR3 has 16 residues. In germline, CDR1 is SGHAT, CDR2 FQNNGV. V gave up 6 bases and J gave up 0 bases, with 15 bases separating them.

This clone occurred once. The CDR3 DNA sequence: TGTGCCACTGCCCCCGGGACAGGGGGCACAGATACGCAGTATTTT. Translating gives CATAPGTGGTDTQYF. The genes are TRBV6-4 and TRBJ2-3, with 10 bases matching TRBD1. The germline gives CDR1 MRHNA, CDR2 SNTAGT. The CDR3 is 15 amino acids. V trimming: 10 bases; J trimming: 1 base; junction bases outside the gene matches: 8.

This rearrangement joins TRBV5-6 to TRBJ2-3, with 10 bases aligning to TRBD2. CDR1 and CDR2 (germline): SGHDT, YYEEEE. The CDR3 length is 16 residues. Trimming took 3 bases from V and 0 from J; bases not matched to a gene: 4. The CDR3 reads CASSWGTSVSTDTQYF. The DNA of the CDR3 is TGTGCCAGCAGCTGGGGGACTAGCGTTAGCACAGATACGCAGTATTTT.

CDR3 sequence: CASRIIGAGSYNEQFF. CDR3 nucleotide sequence: TGTGCCAGCCGTATAATTGGGGCTGGATCCTACAATGAGCAGTTCTTC. The chain has TRBV7-9 and TRBJ2-1; possibly TRBD1 for D (5 bases). Between the trimmed V and J ends, which lost 8 bases and 1 base, there was a span of 18 bases. Germline loops: CDR1 SEHNR, CDR2 FQNEAQ (reference sequence). The CDR3 consists of 16 residues.

V and J are TRBV5-1 and TRBJ2-5, with a tentative D call TRBD2 (5 bases). This CDR3 spans 13 amino acids. Germline CDR1 SGHRS, CDR2 YFSETQ. V lost 4 bases, J lost 5 bases, and 12 bases lay in between. The CDR3 region is CASSPGQRETQYF. For the CDR3, the DNA is TGCGCCAGCAGCCCGGGCCAGCGGGAGACCCAGTACTTC.

The J gene is TRBJ1-1, the V gene TRBV7-6; D call uncertain. Germline V CDR1 and CDR2: SGHVS, FNYEAQ. CDR3 length: 18 amino acids. V dropped 5 bases and J dropped 0 bases, with 22 bases sitting between them. The CDR3 nucleotides are TGTGCCAGCAGCCAGATTCTGGTTGGAAACACTATGAACACTGAAGCTTTCTTT. It codes for CASSQILVGNTMNTEAFF.

The chain has TRBV6-5 and TRBJ1-3, with 8 nucleotides matching TRBD1. With 8 bases clipped from V and 6 bases from J, the junction kept 6 bases outside the gene matches. The CDR3 length is 13 residues. CDR1 is MNHEY and CDR2 is SVGAGI in the germline V gene. CDR3 sequence reads: CASPDRVENTIYF. CDR3 nucleotide sequence: TGTGCCAGCCCGGACAGGGTGGAAAACACCATATATTTT.

In DNA, the CDR3 is TGTGCCAGCAGCGTTTCCGGGAGCAGCAATCAGCCCCAGCATTTT. Translated, it gives CASSVSGSSNQPQHF. V is TRBV9 and J is TRBJ1-5; D ambiguous. Germline CDR1 and CDR2: SGDLS and YYNGEE. The CDR3 is made up of 15 amino acids. Trimming took 2 bases from V and 1 from J, leaving 10 bases between them.

V is TRBV19 and J is TRBJ1-1; no reliable D call. The CDR3 is made up of 16 amino acids. Trimming removed 5 bases from V and 0 bases from J, with 16 bases in between. Germline V gives CDR1 LNHDA, CDR2 SQIVND (reference sequence). CDR3 nucleotide sequence: TGTGCCAGTAGTTTCGGCAGGAAAATCATGAACACTGAAGCTTTCTTT. As protein: CASSFGRKIMNTEAFF.

The chain uses TRBV6-1 and TRBJ1-3; D is undetermined. V lost 1 base and J lost 3, with 7 bases in between. The CDR3 covers 14 residues. Germline V gene sequence: CDR1 MNHNS, CDR2 SASEGT. The CDR3 is CASSEGQVGNTIYF. In nucleotides, the CDR3 is TGTGCCAGCAGTGAAGGGCAGGTTGGAAACACCATATATTTT.

The chain is built from TRBV5-6 and TRBJ1-6, with D perhaps TRBD1 (5 bases). Trimming took off 1 base at V and 10 bases at J, with 9 bases between the two ends. Germline CDR1 SGHDT, CDR2 YYEEEE. The CDR3 is 13 residues long. The CDR3 DNA is TGTGCCAGCAGCTTGTTGGGGGGATCACCCCTCCACTTT. Protein product: CASSLLGGSPLHF.

This rearrangement joins TRBV29-1 to TRBJ1-5; D is uncertain. Germline CDR1 SQVTM, CDR2 ANQGSEA. There are 12 residues in the CDR3. Between the trimmed V and J ends, which lost 7 bases and 3 bases, there was a span of 10 bases. The CDR3 nucleotides are TGCAGCGCGGGCAGAGACAATCAGCCCCAGCATTTT. Amino acids: CSAGRDNQPQHF.

The V and J genes are TRBV6-6 and TRBJ2-1, with TRBD2 as a possible D gene (6 bases). Germline CDR1 MNHNY, CDR2 SVGAGI (reference sequence). V was clipped by 4 bases and J by 2 bases, with 12 bases between them. The CDR3 contains 15 residues. Here the CDR3 DNA reads TGTGCCAGCAGTTTGAGGAGGGGCACCTACAATGAGCAGTTCTTC. It specifies CASSLRRGTYNEQFF.

This clone was recorded a few times. The chain uses TRBV19 and TRBJ1-4; possibly TRBD1 for D (6 bases). Trimming left V 1 base short and J 5 bases short, with 20 bases between. Germline CDR1 reads LNHDA; CDR2 reads SQIVND (reference sequence). The CDR3 covers 18 residues. DNA for the CDR3: TGTGCCAGTAGTATAGGAGGGGGAACTGGCAGAATAAATGAAAAACTGTTTTTT. Its translation is CASSIGGGTGRINEKLFF.

V is TRBV6-5 and J is TRBJ1-2; no clear D gene. V lost 0 bases and J lost 0, with 5 bases in between. CDR1 and CDR2 (germline): MNHEY, SVGAGI. The CDR3 sequence is 14 residues long. CDR3 sequence (DNA): TGTGCCAGCAGTTACTCTTCAGCTAACTATGGCTACACCTTC. Its translation is CASSYSSANYGYTF.

This clone appeared a few times. The sample holds other DNA sequences that translate to the same CDR3. The chain recombines TRBV2 with TRBJ2-5; D remains unclear. The CDR3 contains 10 residues. CDR1 is SNHLY and CDR2 is FYNNEI in the germline V gene. V lost 6 bases, J lost 5 bases, and 4 bases lay in between. The CDR3 DNA follows: TGTGCCAGCAGGCGGGAGACCCAGTACTTC. This codes for CASRRETQYF.

The chain has TRBV5-1 and TRBJ2-3, with a possible D match to TRBD2 (5 bases). The germline V gene encodes CDR1 SGHRS and CDR2 YFSETQ. Deletions cut 4 bases from V and 1 base from J, with 7 bases between. CDR3 length equals 13 residues. CDR3 protein: CASSRTRTDTQYF. CDR3 nucleotides: TGCGCCAGCAGCCGGACTCGCACAGATACGCAGTATTTT.

The rearrangement uses TRBV7-2 and TRBJ1-4, with 8 bases fitting TRBD1. The CDR3 covers 14 residues. V lost 5 bases and J lost 7; bases outside the gene matches: 6. Germline values: CDR1 SGHTA, CDR2 FQGNSA. The CDR3 DNA reads as TGTGCCAGCAGCGGCAGGGGGCGCGGTGAAAAACTGTTTTTT. Encoded protein: CASSGRGRGEKLFF.

This clone was seen once. The V and J genes are TRBV5-1 and TRBJ1-5, with a possible D match to TRBD1 (5 bases). CDR1 SGHRS and CDR2 YFSETQ come from the germline V gene. With 0 bases removed from V and 5 bases from J, the gap between germline ends came to 12 bases. The CDR3 totals 15 residues. CDR3 protein: CASSLAPGLDQPQHF. The CDR3 DNA reads TGCGCCAGCAGCTTGGCCCCAGGGTTGGATCAGCCCCAGCATTTT.

The gene calls are TRBV5-8 and TRBJ1-1, with no clear D. CDR1 and CDR2 from the germline V gene are SGHTS and YDEGEE. This CDR3 comprises 16 residues. V was pared by 0 bases and J by 0 bases, with 12 bases between. CDR3 coding DNA: TGTGCCAGCAGCTTGGCCTTCCGAGAGGTGAACACTGAAGCTTTCTTT. Residues: CASSLAFREVNTEAFF.

The chain recombines TRBV5-1 with TRBJ2-5, with D perhaps matching TRBD1 (7 bases). Germline values: CDR1 SGHRS, CDR2 YFSETQ. The V gene lost 7 bases and the J gene lost 4 bases, with 20 bases spanning the gap. CDR3 length equals 15 residues. CDR3 DNA: TGCGCCAGCCGACAGGCGGGACAGTCAGGAGAGACCCAGTACTTC. As protein: CASRQAGQSGETQYF.

V usage is TRBV19 and J usage is TRBJ1-1, with a weak D call TRBD1 (6 bases). V was trimmed by 3 bases and J by 0 bases, leaving 20 bases between them. CDR1 LNHDA and CDR2 SQIVND come from the germline V gene (reference sequence). The CDR3 is made up of 18 amino acids. The CDR3 bases are TGTGCCAGTAGTATCAACAGGGATAGGGGCTTCATGAACACTGAAGCTTTCTTT. Its translation: CASSINRDRGFMNTEAFF. Full variable domain (rest looked up from reference TRBV19 and TRBJ1-1): DGGITQSPKYLFRKEGQNVTLSCEQNLNHDAMYWYRQDPGQGLRLIYYSQIVNDFQKGDIAEGYSVSREKKESFPLTVTSAQKNPTAFYLCASSINRDRGFMNTEAFFGQGTRLTVV.

The rearrangement uses TRBV29-1 and TRBJ1-1, with 7 nucleotides matching TRBD1. This CDR3 is 16 amino acids long. Germline assignment: CDR1 SQVTM and CDR2 ANQGSEA. V dropped 0 bases and J dropped 2; count of bases not matched to a gene: 9. The CDR3 sequence: CSVEDLKTGTNTEAFF. DNA for the CDR3: TGCAGCGTTGAAGACCTCAAGACAGGGACAAACACTGAAGCTTTCTTT.

The rearrangement joins TRBV4-1 to TRBJ1-5; 10 bases map to TRBD1. V shed 1 base and J 6 bases; nucleotides not matched to a gene: 15. The CDR3 is 19 amino acids. CDR1 is MGHRA and CDR2 is YSYEKL in the germline V gene. CDR3 region: CASSQAGTGVEFRIQPQHF. In DNA, the CDR3 is TGCGCCAGCAGCCAAGCCGGGACAGGGGTTGAGTTCAGGATTCAGCCCCAGCATTTT.

This rearrangement joins TRBV5-6 to TRBJ2-3; 8 bases fit TRBD2. CDR3 size: 16 residues. Trimming took 2 bases from V and 7 from J; bases not matched to a gene: 12. Germline CDR1 and CDR2: SGHDT and YYEEEE. The CDR3 region has the DNA TGTGCCAGCAGCTTTAACGGAGCGGGGGCGGTCCATACGCAGTATTTT. This codes for CASSFNGAGAVHTQYF.